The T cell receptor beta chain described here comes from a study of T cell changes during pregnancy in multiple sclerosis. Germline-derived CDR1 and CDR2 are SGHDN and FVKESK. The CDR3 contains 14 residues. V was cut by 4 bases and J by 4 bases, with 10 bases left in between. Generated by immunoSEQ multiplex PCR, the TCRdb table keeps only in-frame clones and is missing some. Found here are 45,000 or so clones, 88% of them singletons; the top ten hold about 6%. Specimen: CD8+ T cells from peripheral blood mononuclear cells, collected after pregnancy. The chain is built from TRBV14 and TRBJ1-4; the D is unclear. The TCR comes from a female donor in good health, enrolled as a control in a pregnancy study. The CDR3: CASSPREDNEKLFF. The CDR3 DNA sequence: TGTGCCAGCAGCCCCCGGGAAGATAATGAAAAACTGTTTTTT.